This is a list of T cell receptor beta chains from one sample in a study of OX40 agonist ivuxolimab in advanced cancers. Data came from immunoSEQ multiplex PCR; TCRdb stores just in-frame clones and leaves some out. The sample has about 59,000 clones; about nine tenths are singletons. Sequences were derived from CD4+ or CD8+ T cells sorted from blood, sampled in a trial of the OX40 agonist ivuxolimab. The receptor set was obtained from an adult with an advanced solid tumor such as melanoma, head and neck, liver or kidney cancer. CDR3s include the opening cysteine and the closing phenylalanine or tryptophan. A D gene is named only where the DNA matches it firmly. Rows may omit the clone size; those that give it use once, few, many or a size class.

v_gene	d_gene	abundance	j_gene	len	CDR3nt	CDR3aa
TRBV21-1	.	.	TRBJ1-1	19	TGTGCCAGCAGCAAAGAGGTCCAAGACAGGCTAACCTTGTTAAGGGAAGCTTTCTTT	CASSKEVQDRLTLLREAFF
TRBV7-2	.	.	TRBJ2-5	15	TGTGCCAGCAGCCCCCAGGGAGGCTCGCAAGAGACCCAGTACTTC	CASSPQGGSQETQYF
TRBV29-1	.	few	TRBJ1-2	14	TGCAGCGTTGAAGGGTATGGCAGTGTCAATGGCTACACCTTC	CSVEGYGSVNGYTF
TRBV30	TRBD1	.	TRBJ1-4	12	TGTGCCTGGCAGGGGGCGGATGAAAAACTGTTTTTT	CAWQGADEKLFF
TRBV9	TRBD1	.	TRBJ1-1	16	TGTGCCAGCAGCGTAGAGCCGACAGGGGGCTACACTGAAGCTTTCTTT	CASSVEPTGGYTEAFF
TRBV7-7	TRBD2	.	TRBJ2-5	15	TGTGCCAGCAGCTCACTAGCGGGGGTACAAGAGACCCAGTACTTC	CASSSLAGVQETQYF
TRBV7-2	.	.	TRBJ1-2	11	TGTGCCAGCAGCTTATACGTTGGCTACACCTTC	CASSLYVGYTF
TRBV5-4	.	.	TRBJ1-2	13	TGTGCCAGCAGCCGAACAGGGACCTATGGCTACACCTTC	CASSRTGTYGYTF
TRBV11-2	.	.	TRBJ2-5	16	TGTGCCAGCAGCTTAGGAGTCGCGTTGGTTCAAGAGACCCAGTACTTC	CASSLGVALVQETQYF
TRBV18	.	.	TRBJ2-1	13	TGTGCCAGCTCACCGGGGGAAAAAGGTGAGCAGTTCTTC	CASSPGEKGEQFF
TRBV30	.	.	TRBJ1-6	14	TGTGCCTGGAGTTGGGGGGGAGGGAATTCACCCCTCCACTTT	CAWSWGGGNSPLHF
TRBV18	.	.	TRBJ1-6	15	TGTGCCAGCTCACCTCAGCCCCTTGTGGGTTCACCCCTCCACTTT	CASSPQPLVGSPLHF
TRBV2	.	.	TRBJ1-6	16	TGTGCCAGCAGGAACACCGGGACAAGCTATAATTCACCCCTCCACTTT	CASRNTGTSYNSPLHF
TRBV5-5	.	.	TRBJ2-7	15	TGTGCCAGCAGCTTGGCGGGCGCGAGCTCCTACGAGCAGTACTTC	CASSLAGASSYEQYF
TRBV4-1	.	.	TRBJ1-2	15	TGCGCCAGCAGCCGTGTGGCGGGGCCTAACTATGGCTACACCTTC	CASSRVAGPNYGYTF
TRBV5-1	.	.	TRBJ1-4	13	TGCGCCAGCACGCGTGGGTCTAATGAAAAACTGTTTTTT	CASTRGSNEKLFF
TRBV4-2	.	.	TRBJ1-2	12	TGTGCCAGCAGCCAAGTAGGAAGGAGCTACACCTTC	CASSQVGRSYTF
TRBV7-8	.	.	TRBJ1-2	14	TGTGCCAGCAGCTTAGGGGAGATCTACTATGGCTACACCTTC	CASSLGEIYYGYTF
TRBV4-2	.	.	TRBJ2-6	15	TGTGCCAGCAGCCAAGAAGGGAGAGGGGCCAACGTCCTGACTTTC	CASSQEGRGANVLTF
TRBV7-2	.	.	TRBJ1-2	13	TGTGCCAGCAGCCCGGGACCGCCTTATGGCTACACCTTC	CASSPGPPYGYTF
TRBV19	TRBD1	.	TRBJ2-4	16	TGTGCCAGTAGTACGGGGGACAGGCTAGCCAAAAACATTCAGTACTTC	CASSTGDRLAKNIQYF
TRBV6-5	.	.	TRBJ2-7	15	TGTGCCAGCAGTTACTCGATACAGGGCACCTACGAGCAGTACTTC	CASSYSIQGTYEQYF
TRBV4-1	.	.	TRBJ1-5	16	TGCGCCAGCAGCCCAGTACGGGCAAATAGCAATCAGCCCCAGCATTTT	CASSPVRANSNQPQHF
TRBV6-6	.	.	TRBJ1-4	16	TGTGCCAGCAGTTACTCGGCGACCCAGGGTAATGAAAAACTGTTTTTT	CASSYSATQGNEKLFF
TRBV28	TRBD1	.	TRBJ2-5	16	TGTGCCAGCAGATCAGCCCTCGGGACAGCCCAAGAGACCCAGTACTTC	CASRSALGTAQETQYF
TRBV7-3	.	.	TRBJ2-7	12	TGTGCCAGCAGCCAAGACGGTTACGAGCAGTACTTC	CASSQDGYEQYF
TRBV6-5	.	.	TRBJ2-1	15	TGTGCCAGCAGCCATAGATCCCGGGGGCGCGATGAGCAGTTCTTC	CASSHRSRGRDEQFF
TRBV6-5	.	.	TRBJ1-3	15	TGTGCCAGCAAGTTAGAGGTTTTAACTGGAAACACCATATATTTT	CASKLEVLTGNTIYF
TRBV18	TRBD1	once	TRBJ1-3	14	TGTGCCAGCTCACTCGACAGGGTCAAAAAGACCATATATTTT	CASSLDRVKKTIYF
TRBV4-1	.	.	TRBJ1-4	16	TGCGCCAGCAGCCCCCAAGGAGCAGGGATTAATGAAAAACTGTTTTTT	CASSPQGAGINEKLFF
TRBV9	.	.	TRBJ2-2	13	TGTGCCAGCAGCGTACTTGGACGCGGGGAGCTGTTTTTT	CASSVLGRGELFF
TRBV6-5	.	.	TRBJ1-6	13	TGTGCCAGCAGTCGGACAGAGGGGTCACCCCTCCACTTT	CASSRTEGSPLHF
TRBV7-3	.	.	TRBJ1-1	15	TGTGCCAGCAGCTTAACATTGGGGTTGAACACTGAAGCTTTCTTT	CASSLTLGLNTEAFF
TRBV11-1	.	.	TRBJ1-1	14	TGTGCCAGCAGCTTCTTCGGGAAGAACACTGAAGCTTTCTTT	CASSFFGKNTEAFF
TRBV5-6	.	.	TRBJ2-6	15	TGTGCCAGCAGCTTGGGCAGGTCGGGGGCCAACGTCCTGACTTTC	CASSLGRSGANVLTF
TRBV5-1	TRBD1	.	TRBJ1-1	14	TGCGCCAGCAGGCAACAGGGGGCGATGACTGAAGCTTTCTTT	CASRQQGAMTEAFF
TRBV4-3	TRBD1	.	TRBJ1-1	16	TGCGCCAGCAGCCAAGAATCAGGGGGCTCCGGGGCTGAAGCTTTCTTT	CASSQESGGSGAEAFF
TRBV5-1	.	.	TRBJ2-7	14	TGCGCCAGCAGCTTGGCAGGGAGCTCCTACGAGCAGTACTTC	CASSLAGSSYEQYF
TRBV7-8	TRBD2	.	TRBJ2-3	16	TGTGCCAGCAGACAAACTAGCGGGAGGGCCTCAGATACGCAGTATTTT	CASRQTSGRASDTQYF
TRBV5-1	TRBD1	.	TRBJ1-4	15	TGCGCCAGCAGTCTCGAAATCGGGACAGGTGAAAAACTGTTTTTT	CASSLEIGTGEKLFF
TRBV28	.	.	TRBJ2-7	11	TGTGCCAGCAGTTTACGCTACGAGCAGTACTTC	CASSLRYEQYF
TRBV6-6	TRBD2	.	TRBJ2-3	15	TGTGCCAGCAGCACAACTAGCGGGAGTGCAGATACGCAGTATTTT	CASSTTSGSADTQYF
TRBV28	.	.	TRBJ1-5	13	TGTGCCAGCAGTTTTTTAGGGTTGGGTCCCCAGCATTTT	CASSFLGLGPQHF
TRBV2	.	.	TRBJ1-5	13	TGTGCCAGCAGAGCAGTGTGGAGGCAGCCCCAGCATTTT	CASRAVWRQPQHF
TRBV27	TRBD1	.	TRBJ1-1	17	TGTGCCAGCCAAAGGGCCCTGGGGAGGGGGCTCATGACTGAAGCTTTCTTT	CASQRALGRGLMTEAFF
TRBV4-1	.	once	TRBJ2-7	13	TGCGCCAGCAGCCATGGGATTACCTACGAGCAGTACTTC	CASSHGITYEQYF
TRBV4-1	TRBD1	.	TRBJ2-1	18	TGCGCCAGCAGCACAACCTTAGTATTAAACAGGGGGCGGAATGAGCAGTTCTTC	CASSTTLVLNRGRNEQFF
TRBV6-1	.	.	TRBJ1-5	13	TGTGCCAGCAGTCCTCGGGCTGATCAGCCCCAGCATTTT	CASSPRADQPQHF
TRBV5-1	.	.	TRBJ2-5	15	TGCGCCAGCAGGTACTTTGGGGGCGGCGAAGAGACCCAGTACTTC	CASRYFGGGEETQYF
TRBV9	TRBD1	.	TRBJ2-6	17	TGTGCCAGCAGCGTAGGACAGGGGGGATCTGGGGCCAACGTCCTGACTTTC	CASSVGQGGSGANVLTF
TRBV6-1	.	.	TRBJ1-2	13	TGTGCCAGCAGCGACAGGATTGACGCGGGCTACACCTTC	CASSDRIDAGYTF
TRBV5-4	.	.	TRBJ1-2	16	TGTGCCAGCAGCCAAGCTCTCGGGACAATTCAGTGGGGCTACACCTTC	CASSQALGTIQWGYTF
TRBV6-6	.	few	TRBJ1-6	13	TGTGCCAGCAGTTCCTGGGGCGACTCACCCCTCCACTTT	CASSSWGDSPLHF